Following are 22 T cell receptor beta chains from one sample sequenced in a study of T cell responses to AZD1222 COVID-19 vaccine. Here immunoSEQ multiplex PCR was the method, and the copy in TCRdb shows in-frame clones only, minus some. The sample lists fewer than 300,000 clones, approximately 93% seen once, with around 0.5% in the top ten. This sample comprised peripheral blood, obtained on day 0 of AZD1222 vaccination. These receptor sequences come from an adult in good health.

This chain connects TRBV11-2 to TRBJ1-2, with D perhaps TRBD1 (6 bases). Germline CDR1 and CDR2: SGHAT and FQNNGV. The length of the CDR3 is 14 residues. V was trimmed by 4 bases and J by 9 bases, leaving 18 bases between them. The CDR3 DNA reads as TGTGCCAGCAGCTCCGACAGGTCGAGGAGTTGCTACACCTTC. It specifies CASSSDRSRSCYTF.

The gene calls are TRBV5-5 and TRBJ2-2; D not resolved. Germline CDR1 SGHKS, CDR2 YYEKEE (reference sequence). This CDR3 is built from 13 residues. Trimming removed 0 bases from V and 3 bases from J, with 3 bases in between. CDR3: CASSLGDTGELFF. In DNA, the CDR3 is TGTGCCAGCAGCTTGGGGGACACCGGGGAGCTGTTTTTT. Supplemented by reference TRBV5-5 and TRBJ2-2, the full variable domain reads DAGVTQSPTHLIKTRGQQVTLRCSPISGHKSVSWYQQVLGQGPQFIFQYYEKEERGRGNFPDRFSARQFPNYSSELNVNALLLGDSALYLCASSLGDTGELFFGEGSRLTVL.

V and J are TRBV2 and TRBJ2-3; 7 bases are a match to TRBD2. CDR1 is SNHLY, CDR2 FYNNEI, per germline. Unmatched junction bases numbered 5, after V lost 2 bases and J lost 6 bases. The CDR3 is 14 amino acids. The CDR3: CASSEQGLSDTQYF. The CDR3, as DNA: TGTGCCAGCAGTGAACAGGGACTATCGGATACGCAGTATTTT. Together with reference TRBV2 and TRBJ2-3, the CDR3 gives the full variable domain: EPEVTQTPSHQVTQMGQEVILRCVPISNHLYFYWYRQILGQKVEFLVSFYNNEISEKSEIFDDQFSVERPDGSNFTLKIRSTKLEDSAMYFCASSEQGLSDTQYFGPGTRLTVL.

This CDR3 reads CASSQRGLVTEQYF. In nucleotides, the CDR3 is TGCGCCAGCAGCCAGAGGGGACTAGTCACCGAGCAGTACTTC. The rearrangement joins TRBV4-1 to TRBJ2-7; the match to TRBD2 covers 8 bases. With 3 bases clipped from V and 6 bases from J, the junction kept 7 bases outside the gene matches. The CDR3 length is 14 residues. The V gene's germline CDR1 is MGHRA and CDR2 YSYEKL.

The rearrangement uses TRBV7-9 and TRBJ2-5, with D perhaps assigned TRBD1 or TRBD2 (5 bases each). Per germline, CDR1 SEHNR and CDR2 FQNEAQ (reference sequence). CDR3 length equals 14 residues. Deletions cut 4 bases from V and 3 bases from J, with 12 bases between. The CDR3 loop is CASSWGWGEETQYF. The CDR3 coding sequence is TGTGCCAGCAGCTGGGGCTGGGGAGAAGAGACCCAGTACTTC.

The chain combines TRBV20-1 with TRBJ1-2; D gene uncertain. Germline values: CDR1 DFQATT, CDR2 SNEGSKA (reference sequence). V was pared by 7 bases and J by 8 bases, with 8 bases between. This CDR3 region has 9 residues. The CDR3 protein is CSDRRGYTF. CDR3 bases: TGCAGTGACCGACGGGGCTACACCTTC.

J is TRBJ2-2 and V is TRBV19; 10 positions agree with TRBD1. Trimming removed 6 bases from V and 7 bases from J; junction bases left unmatched: 8. CDR1 and CDR2 from the germline V gene are LNHDA and SQIVND (reference sequence). CDR3 length: 15 amino acids. The CDR3 region has the DNA TGTGCCAGTAGGGTGGGACAGGGGATAAGCGGGGAGCTGTTTTTT. The encoded protein is CASRVGQGISGELFF.

J is TRBJ2-3 and V is TRBV29-1, with 7 bases fitting TRBD2. Trimming took 6 bases from V and 5 from J; bases not matched to a gene: 14. The germline V gene has CDR1 SQVTM and CDR2 ANQGSEA. The CDR3 is 15 amino acids. The chain's CDR3 is CSVDLGLVFQDTQYF. DNA for the CDR3: TGCAGCGTGGACTTAGGACTAGTCTTTCAAGATACGCAGTATTTT.

The chain combines TRBV5-4 with TRBJ2-1; a weak D match, TRBD2 (5 bases). With 6 bases removed from V and 0 bases from J, the gap between germline ends came to 16 bases. Germline V gene lookup returns CDR1 SGHNT and CDR2 YYREEE (reference sequence). The CDR3 has 16 residues. The CDR3 region has the DNA TGTGCCAGCACCTCTATGAAAGGGAGCTCCTACAATGAGCAGTTCTTC. Translation: CASTSMKGSSYNEQFF.

The chain carries TRBV2 and TRBJ1-4, with TRBD1 as a possible D gene (5 bases). From germline, CDR1 is SNHLY and CDR2 FYNNEI. This CDR3 is 13 amino acids long. V lost 7 bases, J lost 6 bases, and 12 bases lay in between. This chain's CDR3 is CASIRGEYEKLFF. The DNA for the CDR3 is TGTGCCAGCATACGAGGGGAGTATGAAAAACTGTTTTTT.

The chain links TRBV5-1 to TRBJ2-5; D could derive from TRBD1 or TRBD2 (6 bases each). Trimming took 0 bases from V and 4 from J, leaving 13 bases between them. The V gene's germline CDR1 is SGHRS and CDR2 YFSETQ. CDR3 length equals 15 residues. The CDR3 protein is CASSLELGGGETQYF. CDR3 DNA: TGCGCCAGCAGCTTGGAACTCGGGGGCGGAGAGACCCAGTACTTC.

The chain carries TRBV2 and TRBJ1-6; D call uncertain. This CDR3 has 14 residues. V was shortened by 7 bases and J by 4 bases, with 11 bases between the two germline ends. Germline CDR1 and CDR2: SNHLY and FYNNEI. Here the CDR3 DNA reads TGTGCCAGCAACACCGGACCATATAATTCACCCCTCCACTTT. Translating gives CASNTGPYNSPLHF. Full variable domain (outside the CDR3, taken from reference TRBV2 and TRBJ1-6): EPEVTQTPSHQVTQMGQEVILRCVPISNHLYFYWYRQILGQKVEFLVSFYNNEISEKSEIFDDQFSVERPDGSNFTLKIRSTKLEDSAMYFCASNTGPYNSPLHFGNGTRLTVT.

This clone occurred once. The chain carries TRBV27 and TRBJ2-7; D gene uncertain. The CDR3 runs 15 residues. Trimming left V 0 bases short and J 0 bases short, with 9 bases between. CDR1 is MNHEY and CDR2 is SMNVEV in the germline V gene (reference sequence). CDR3 DNA sequence: TGTGCCAGCAGTTTATCGGGTAGAAGCTCCTACGAGCAGTACTTC. Translating gives CASSLSGRSSYEQYF.

V usage is TRBV7-8 and J usage is TRBJ1-2, with a possible D match to TRBD1 (6 bases). The V gene lost 1 base and the J gene lost 3 bases, with 9 bases spanning the gap. The CDR3 has 14 residues. In germline, CDR1 is SGHVS, CDR2 FQNEAQ. The DNA of the CDR3 is TGTGCCAGCAGCTTAGGGGGGGCTGACTATGGCTACACCTTC. This translates into CASSLGGADYGYTF.

The chain links TRBV5-1 to TRBJ2-3, with TRBD2 identical over 13 bases. This CDR3 contains 15 residues. V lost 5 bases, J lost 3 bases, and 3 bases stayed unmatched. CDR1 and CDR2 (germline): SGHRS, YFSETQ. Here the CDR3 DNA reads TGCGCCAGCAGGGGACTAGCGGGGCCTACAGATACGCAGTATTTT. Translation: CASRGLAGPTDTQYF. Filled out from reference TRBV5-1 and TRBJ2-3, the complete variable domain reads KAGVTQTPRYLIKTRGQQVTLSCSPISGHRSVSWYQQTPGQGLQFLFEYFSETQRNKGNFPGRFSGRQFSNSRSEMNVSTLELGDSALYLCASRGLAGPTDTQYFGPGTRLTVL.

The rearrangement links TRBV2 to TRBJ1-1, with 10 bases matching TRBD1. CDR3 length: 13 amino acids. Trimming removed 3 bases from V and 5 bases from J; junction bases left unmatched: 0. Germline V gene lookup returns CDR1 SNHLY and CDR2 FYNNEI. The CDR3 DNA follows: TGTGCCAGCAGTGAGGGACAGGGGACTGAAGCTTTCTTT. Its protein is CASSEGQGTEAFF.

V is TRBV6-5 and J is TRBJ1-1; D uncertain. The V end lost 8 bases, the J end lost 7 bases, and 14 bases lay between the germline ends. CDR3 length equals 12 residues. Germline assignment: CDR1 MNHEY and CDR2 SVGAGI. The CDR3 DNA reads TGTGCCAGCGGCGAGGCTTGGGGTGAAGCTTTCTTT. Its translation is CASGEAWGEAFF.

The rearrangement links TRBV15 to TRBJ1-4; D call uncertain. CDR3 length equals 15 residues. V was trimmed by 0 bases and J by 5 bases, leaving 10 bases between them. The germline V gene encodes CDR1 LNHNV and CDR2 YYDKDF (reference sequence). The CDR3 region is CATSRDLQNNEKLFF. DNA of the CDR3: TGTGCCACCAGCAGAGATCTACAGAACAATGAAAAACTGTTTTTT.

The CDR3 nucleotides read TGCAGCGTTGATGGGGGAATAGCGGGAGGCAGGTACGAGCAGTACTTC. It codes for CSVDGGIAGGRYEQYF. V usage is TRBV29-1 and J usage is TRBJ2-7, with 10 bases identical to TRBD2. Germline-derived CDR1 and CDR2 are SQVTM and ANQGSEA. Losses at the gene ends were 3 bases for V and 4 bases for J; bases not matched to a gene: 12. The CDR3 covers 16 residues.

V usage is TRBV6-5 and J usage is TRBJ2-1; 11 nucleotides agree with TRBD1. Per germline, CDR1 MNHEY and CDR2 SVGAGI. V shed 2 bases and J 9 bases; nucleotides not matched to a gene: 6. CDR3 length: 15 residues. CDR3: CASSYLGQGAAEQFF. The CDR3 coding sequence is TGTGCCAGCAGTTACCTTGGACAGGGGGCTGCTGAGCAGTTCTTC.

V and J are TRBV11-2 and TRBJ1-1; no firm D call. Germline CDR1 is SGHAT and CDR2 is FQNNGV. CDR3 size: 16 residues. V lost 1 base, J lost 1 base, and 13 bases lay in between. The CDR3 reads CASSLVFSGENTEAFF. In DNA, the CDR3 is TGTGCCAGCAGCTTAGTCTTCAGTGGGGAGAACACTGAAGCTTTCTTT.

This clone has a single count. The chain carries TRBV29-1 and TRBJ1-5; D gene unclear. Deletions cut 0 bases from V and 13 bases from J, with 13 bases between. Germline values: CDR1 SQVTM, CDR2 ANQGSEA. The CDR3 is 12 amino acids. The CDR3 DNA is TGCAGCGTTGAAGATTTTGCTGGATCTCAGCATTTT. As protein: CSVEDFAGSQHF.